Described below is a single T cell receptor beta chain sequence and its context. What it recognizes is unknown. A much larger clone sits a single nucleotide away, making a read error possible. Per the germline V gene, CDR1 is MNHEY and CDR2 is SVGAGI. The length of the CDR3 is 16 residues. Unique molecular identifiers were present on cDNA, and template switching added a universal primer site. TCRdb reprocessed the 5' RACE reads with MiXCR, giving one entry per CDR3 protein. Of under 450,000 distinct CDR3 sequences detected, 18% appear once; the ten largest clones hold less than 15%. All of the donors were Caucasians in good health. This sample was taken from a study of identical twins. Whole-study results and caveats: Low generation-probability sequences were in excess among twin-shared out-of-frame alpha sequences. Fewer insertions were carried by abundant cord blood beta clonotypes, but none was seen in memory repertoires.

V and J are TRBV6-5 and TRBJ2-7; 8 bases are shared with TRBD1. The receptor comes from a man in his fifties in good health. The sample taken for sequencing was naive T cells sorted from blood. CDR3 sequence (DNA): TGTGCCAGCAGATCCTCCGACAGGGGAATTTTCTACGAGCAGAACTTC. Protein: CASRSSDRGIFYEQNF.